This T cell receptor beta chain was retrieved from a study of identical twins. General study results and limits: Fewer insertions marked abundant cord blood beta clonotypes; young adult naive trended weakly, memory not at all.

From germline, CDR1 is DFQATT and CDR2 SNEGSKA (reference sequence). V was shortened by 1 base and J by 7 bases, with 13 bases between the two germline ends. CDR3 length equals 13 residues. The authors used template switching to add a universal primer site and gave cDNA unique molecular identifiers. TCRdb independently ran MiXCR on the 5' RACE reads; one entry per CDR3 protein. The sample carries over 550,000 distinct CDR3 sequences, roughly 7.2% recorded once. Regarding this clonotype: The target antigen is unknown.

These data were also reused for a study on yellow fever vaccine responses in identical twins. Per that study: The authors reported partly convergent, partly personalized vaccine responses in identical twins.

This TCR was recovered from a woman aged 18-29 years in good health. This chain links TRBV20-1 with TRBJ1-2; TRBD1 is a possible D gene (6 bases). The material sequenced was PBMCs. The CDR3 nucleotides read TGCAGTGCTAGAGCGGGGGGCCTAGGTGGCTACACCTTC. This translates into CSARAGGLGGYTF.